One and the same sample provided the 15 T cell receptor beta chains below, sequenced in a study of human T cells and chemical hapten exposure (TCRdb year 2021). The time point label for this specimen denotes: patch test 2, 6 weeks after DPC sensitization. The treatment or condition label for this specimen denotes: therapeutic diphenylcyclopropenone sensitization with weekly scalp DPC. Receptors were amplified or captured by RACE. The instrument was a NextSeq 500. TCRdb handled the public reads itself, with Q25 trimming in fastp and clone calling in MiXCR, and kept productive beta chains. Each entry merges the rows of one CDR3 protein and shows their most common DNA and genes. The sample table lists about 84,000 distinct CDR3 sequences, more than 9% of them with a count of one. The ten largest account for 5% of the sample. Here the sequenced sample was whole blood, taken in connection with sensitization to the hapten diphenylcyclopropenone (DPC). The receptor source for this set is a woman aged 45-65 years with alopecia areata. Some clones in this sample may be carry-over from other donors' samples.

V and J are TRBV20-1 and TRBJ1-5; 7 nucleotides align to TRBD1. V was pared by 5 bases and J by 3 bases, with 10 bases of the junction left unmatched. The CDR3 contains 15 residues. The germline V gene encodes CDR1 DFQATT and CDR2 SNEGSKA (reference sequence). Here the CDR3 reads CSAAEGGTVNQPQHF. CDR3 bases: TGCAGTGCTGCAGAGGGTGGGACAGTCAATCAGCCCCAGCATTTT.

This chain links TRBV7-8 with TRBJ2-7; 7 bases match TRBD2. V trimming: 5 bases; J trimming: 3 bases; junction bases outside the gene matches: 7. Germline V gene lookup returns CDR1 SGHVS and CDR2 FQNEAQ. The CDR3 spans 14 residues. CDR3 amino acids: CASSPDSGGYEQYF. The CDR3 coding sequence is TGTGCCAGCAGCCCCGACTCGGGGGGCTACGAGCAGTACTTC. The full variable domain, in which reference TRBV7-8 and TRBJ2-7 provide the parts outside the CDR3, is GAGVSQSPRYKVAKRGQDVALRCDPISGHVSLFWYQQALGQGPEFLTYFQNEAQLDKSGLPSDRFFAERPEGSVSTLKIQRTQQEDSAVYLCASSPDSGGYEQYFGPGTRLTVT.

This chain uses TRBV7-2 with TRBJ2-3; no definite D call. The V gene lost 3 bases and the J gene lost 5 bases, with 12 bases spanning the gap. The CDR3 extends over 14 amino acids. From germline, CDR1 is SGHTA and CDR2 FQGNSA. In DNA form, the CDR3 reads TGTGCCAGCAGCTTCAGTTCTGAGGAAGATACGCAGTATTTT. Translated, it gives CASSFSSEEDTQYF.

On this clonotype itself: A much bigger clone sits one base away, suggesting this may be a read error. CDR3 residues: CASSPDKNTEAFF. The CDR3 nucleotides are TGTGCCAGCAGCCCGGACAAGAACACTGAAGCTTTCTTT. The genes are TRBV5-6 and TRBJ1-1; tentative D call: TRBD1 (5 bases). Germline CDR1 reads SGHDT; CDR2 reads YYEEEE. The germline V and J ends were trimmed by 4 bases and 1 base, with 8 bases remaining between them. This CDR3 contains 13 residues.

This clonotype was detected many times. The chain links TRBV27 to TRBJ2-5; 9 bases fit TRBD1. After removal of 5 bases from V and 2 bases from J, the junction contained 9 bases not matched to a gene. The CDR3 totals 16 residues. The germline V gene encodes CDR1 MNHEY and CDR2 SMNVEV (reference sequence). The CDR3 region has the DNA TGTGCCAGCAGTCCCCCTAGGACAGGGGCGCAAGAGACCCAGTACTTC. This gives the protein CASSPPRTGAQETQYF.

This clonotype was recorded at least ten times. The rearrangement uses TRBV28 and TRBJ2-7, with 8 bases identical to TRBD1. With V trimmed by 8 bases and J by 6 bases, 9 bases remained unmatched. Germline CDR1 reads MDHEN; CDR2 reads SYDVKM. The CDR3 has 13 residues. CDR3 sequence reads: CASWNRGVREQYF. For the CDR3, the DNA is TGTGCCAGCTGGAACAGGGGGGTTCGCGAGCAGTACTTC.

This clonotype was seen more than once but under ten times. The rearrangement uses TRBV20-1 and TRBJ2-2; 7 nucleotides match TRBD2. The ends lost 7 bases at V and 3 bases at J; junction bases unmatched: 8. Per the germline V gene, CDR1 is DFQATT and CDR2 is SNEGSKA (reference sequence). This CDR3 is built from 14 residues. The CDR3 reads CSGVRTRDTGELFF. The CDR3 DNA reads TGCAGTGGAGTACGGACTAGAGACACCGGGGAGCTGTTTTTT.

In its sample, this clonotype was seen many times. This chain joins TRBV19 and TRBJ1-5; D gene uncertain. The CDR3 is 13 amino acids. Germline V gene data show CDR1 as LNHDA and CDR2 as SQIVND (reference sequence). Trimming pared 7 bases from V and 5 bases from J, leaving 12 bases between. CDR3 amino acids: CASTYDTDQPQHF. As DNA, the CDR3 is TGTGCCAGTACTTACGACACCGATCAGCCCCAGCATTTT. The variable domain in full, completed from reference TRBV19 and TRBJ1-5, reads DGGITQSPKYLFRKEGQNVTLSCEQNLNHDAMYWYRQDPGQGLRLIYYSQIVNDFQKGDIAEGYSVSREKKESFPLTVTSAQKNPTAFYLCASTYDTDQPQHFGDGTRLSIL.

A few counts support this clonotype. This chain links TRBV12-5 with TRBJ2-1; 13 bases align to TRBD2. Germline values: CDR1 LGHNT, CDR2 FRNRAP. The ends lost 2 bases at V and 7 bases at J; junction bases unmatched: 8. CDR3 length equals 17 residues. CDR3 bases: TGTGCTAGTGGTTTGTCCAGACTAGCGGGAGGTGAGAATGAGCAGTTCTTC. This translates into CASGLSRLAGGENEQFF.

This clonotype was detected ten times or more. The J gene is TRBJ1-5, the V gene TRBV19, with a weak D call TRBD1 (5 bases). Germline V gene sequence: CDR1 LNHDA, CDR2 SQIVND (reference sequence). The V end lost 5 bases, the J end lost 5 bases, and 19 bases lay between the germline ends. The CDR3 loop spans 16 amino acids. The CDR3 DNA is TGTGCCAGTAGTCTTCCTGGGCGGGCAGGGTATCAGCCCCAGCATTTT. This gives the protein CASSLPGRAGYQPQHF.

In regard to this clonotype: A much larger clone lies a single base off, so this may be a read error. The chain couples TRBV7-9 to TRBJ1-1; no firm D call. The CDR3 length is 12 residues. The germline CDR1 and CDR2 sequences are SEHNR and FQNEAQ (reference sequence). This chain's CDR3 is CPISDLYTEAFF. Here the CDR3 DNA reads TGTCCCATCTCGGACCTGTACACTGAAGCTTTCTTT.

This clonotype was seen at least ten times. The J gene is TRBJ1-2, the V gene TRBV6-5, with 8 bases fitting TRBD1. In germline, CDR1 is MNHEY, CDR2 SVGAGI. CDR3 size: 15 residues. The V and J ends lost 6 bases and 7 bases, in that order; junction bases with no gene match: 13. In nucleotides, the CDR3 is TGTGCCAGCAGAGACATGGGACAGGACCCCTGTGGCTACACCTTC. Translating it yields CASRDMGQDPCGYTF.

This rearrangement joins TRBV28 to TRBJ1-2; D unresolved. The CDR3 contains 13 residues. In germline, CDR1 is MDHEN, CDR2 SYDVKM. Trimming cost V 5 bases and J 4 bases, with 11 bases left between them. This CDR3 reads CASSPGDLYGYTF. The CDR3, as DNA: TGTGCCAGCAGTCCTGGAGACCTCTATGGCTACACCTTC.

The sample holds many counts of this clonotype. This chain links TRBV9 with TRBJ1-1; 7 bases fit TRBD1. V was clipped by 3 bases and J by 1 base; unmatched bases: 0. Germline V gene lookup returns CDR1 SGDLS and CDR2 YYNGEE. CDR3 length equals 13 residues. The CDR3 DNA is TGTGCCAGCAGCGGGGACAGGAACACTGAAGCTTTCTTT. It codes for CASSGDRNTEAFF.

This clonotype has more than one count but fewer than ten. The genes are TRBV7-6 and TRBJ2-7, with D perhaps matching TRBD2 (5 bases). The germline V gene encodes CDR1 SGHVS and CDR2 FNYEAQ. The CDR3 sequence is 15 residues long. V was pared by 4 bases and J by 4 bases, with 17 bases between. CDR3: CASSSRDKGIYEQYF. Here the CDR3 DNA reads TGTGCCAGCAGCTCCCGGGATAAGGGAATTTACGAGCAGTACTTC. Full variable domain (remainder filled in from reference TRBV7-6 and TRBJ2-7): GAGVSQSPRYKVTKRGQDVALRCDPISGHVSLYWYRQALGQGPEFLTYFNYEAQQDKSGLPNDRFSAERPEGSISTLTIQRTEQRDSAMYRCASSSRDKGIYEQYFGPGTRLTVT.